The 19 T cell receptor beta chains given below trace back to one sample, sequenced in a study of blood T cell repertoires in COVID-19. Repertoires were generated with immunoSEQ multiplex PCR, while TCRdb's copy carries only in-frame clones and drops some. The sample contains approximately 230,000 clones, roughly 82% of which appear only once. Material: peripheral blood. The receptors here all came from a woman aged 80 or older with active or convalescent COVID-19.

This clone was found once. The chain employs TRBV5-1 and TRBJ2-5, with 10 bases that match TRBD2. With V trimmed by 3 bases and J by 4 bases, 6 bases remained unmatched. The germline V gene has CDR1 SGHRS and CDR2 YFSETQ. The CDR3 extends over 15 amino acids. CDR3 sequence (DNA): TGCGCCAGCAGCTCCGGACTAGCGGAGGGAGAGACCCAGTACTTC. It codes for CASSSGLAEGETQYF.

This rearrangement joins TRBV5-1 to TRBJ1-3; no firm D call. The CDR3 is made up of 15 amino acids. The ends were cut back, 0 bases at V and 0 bases at J, with 7 bases in the middle. Germline lookup yields CDR1 SGHRS and CDR2 YFSETQ. The CDR3, as DNA: TGCGCCAGCAGCTTGGGTGGCAGCTCTGGAAACACCATATATTTT. Residues: CASSLGGSSGNTIYF.

The chain couples TRBV2 to TRBJ1-1; D perhaps matches TRBD1 (5 bases). Germline CDR1 is SNHLY and CDR2 is FYNNEI. V was cut by 5 bases and J by 4 bases, with 17 bases left in between. The CDR3 length is 15 residues. In DNA, the CDR3 is TGTGCCAGCAGTTTGGGTTTGGCGGGGGGCACTGAAGCTTTCTTT. It translates to CASSLGLAGGTEAFF.

The chain joins TRBV3-1 (or the pseudogene TRBV3-2) to TRBJ1-1, with TRBD1 as a possible D gene (6 bases). Looked up from germline, CDR1 is LGHDT and CDR2 is YNNKEL (reference sequence). The ends were cut back, 6 bases at V and 11 bases at J, with 16 bases in the middle. The CDR3 is 12 residues long. The CDR3 DNA sequence: TGTGCCAGCAGTCCTACAGGGAGATGGGCTTTCTTT. This translates into CASSPTGRWAFF.

V gene TRBV30 combines with J gene TRBJ1-1, with D hard to call. V was shortened by 2 bases and J by 2 bases, with 6 bases between the two germline ends. The CDR3 is 12 amino acids. Germline V CDR1 and CDR2: GTSNPN, SVGIG (reference sequence). This CDR3 reads CAWSFLNTEAFF. In nucleotides, the CDR3 is TGTGCCTGGAGTTTTCTCAACACTGAAGCTTTCTTT.

V gene TRBV6-5 combines with J gene TRBJ2-1; possible D gene TRBD2, 7 bases. From germline, CDR1 is MNHEY and CDR2 SVGAGI. Trimming took 10 bases from V and 8 from J, leaving 24 bases between them. The CDR3 runs to 15 residues. CDR3 region: CATEEGGGSFDEQFF. CDR3 coding DNA: TGTGCCACCGAGGAGGGGGGCGGGAGCTTCGATGAGCAGTTCTTC.

The gene calls are TRBV28 and TRBJ1-4; TRBD1 matches at 8 bases. Germline assignment: CDR1 MDHEN and CDR2 SYDVKM. The CDR3 spans 16 residues. V lost 2 bases to trimming and J lost 8 bases; unmatched junction nucleotides: 10. DNA of the CDR3: TGTGCCAGCAGTTTAGACCAGGGGGCTAGGGGCGAAAAACTGTTTTTT. Its protein product is CASSLDQGARGEKLFF.

The rearrangement uses TRBV2 and TRBJ2-1; TRBD1 might be the D (6 bases). Germline CDR1 SNHLY, CDR2 FYNNEI. The CDR3 consists of 15 residues. V was cut by 3 bases and J by 6 bases, with 15 bases left in between. CDR3 nucleotide sequence: TGTGCCAGCAGTGATGGCAGGGGTCGAGTCAATGAGCAGTTCTTC. This sequence encodes CASSDGRGRVNEQFF.

The chain carries TRBV3-1 (or the pseudogene TRBV3-2) and TRBJ1-4; 9 bases line up with TRBD1. This CDR3 contains 16 residues. J gave up 8 bases and V 2 bases, and 9 bases lay outside the gene matches. Germline V gene lookup returns CDR1 LGHDT and CDR2 YNNKEL (reference sequence). The CDR3 nucleotides read TGTGCCAGCAGCCAACCCCGGACAGGGGTCGCGGAAAAACTGTTTTTT. This gives the protein CASSQPRTGVAEKLFF.

The chain joins TRBV5-8 to TRBJ2-5; D is possibly TRBD2 (6 bases). With 4 bases removed from V and 1 base from J, the gap between germline ends came to 11 bases. The germline gives CDR1 SGHTS, CDR2 YDEGEE. The CDR3 length is 14 residues. Written as DNA, the CDR3 is TGTGCCAGCAGCCCCCCCGGGGGCCAAGAGACCCAGTACTTC. Amino acid sequence: CASSPPGGQETQYF. Full variable domain (missing parts from reference TRBV5-8 and TRBJ2-5): EAGVTQSPTHLIKTRGQQATLRCSPISGHTSVYWYQQALGLGLQFLLWYDEGEERNRGNFPPRFSGRQFPNYSSELNVNALELEDSALYLCASSPPGGQETQYFGPGTRLLVL.

This clone has at least ten counts. The rearrangement links TRBV6-5 to TRBJ1-4, with D possibly matching TRBD1 (5 bases). Trimming cost V 8 bases and J 6 bases, with 16 bases left between them. The CDR3 has 14 residues. Germline V CDR1 and CDR2: MNHEY, SVGAGI. The chain's CDR3 is CASVNSAGDEKLFF. CDR3 nucleotides: TGTGCCAGCGTAAACTCGGCGGGGGATGAAAAACTGTTTTTT.

This chain connects TRBV9 to TRBJ2-6; D unresolved. This CDR3 contains 16 residues. Trimming stripped 0 bases from V and 0 bases from J, with 7 bases between. CDR1 and CDR2 from the germline V gene are SGDLS and YYNGEE. Here the CDR3 reads CASSVGSFSGANVLTF. The CDR3 DNA sequence: TGTGCCAGCAGCGTAGGTAGTTTCTCTGGGGCCAACGTCCTGACTTTC.

The chain couples TRBV10-3 to TRBJ1-2, with 7 bases identical to TRBD1. Trimming cost V 6 bases and J 8 bases; bases outside gene matches: 9. Germline V gene sequence: CDR1 ENHRY, CDR2 SYGVKD. The CDR3 totals 13 residues. In nucleotides, the CDR3 is TGTGCCATCAGCTGGACAGGAAGTGGAGGCTACACCTTC. Encoded protein: CAISWTGSGGYTF.

The chain joins TRBV5-6 to TRBJ2-7; D is undetermined. The germline V and J ends were trimmed by 0 bases and 5 bases, with 9 bases remaining between them. Per the germline V gene, CDR1 is SGHDT and CDR2 is YYEEEE. The CDR3 runs to 13 residues. The CDR3 region is CASSLVQSNEQYF. The CDR3 DNA reads TGTGCCAGCAGCTTGGTACAGTCTAACGAGCAGTACTTC.

The chain joins TRBV30 to TRBJ2-2, with D tentatively TRBD1 (5 bases). The germline V and J ends were trimmed by 5 bases and 5 bases, with 12 bases remaining between them. The CDR3 consists of 13 residues. CDR1 is GTSNPN and CDR2 is SVGIG in the germline V gene (reference sequence). The CDR3: CAWASGLTGELFF. The CDR3 DNA reads as TGTGCCTGGGCCTCAGGGTTGACCGGGGAGCTGTTTTTT. Variable domain in full (rest from reference TRBV30 and TRBJ2-2): SQTIHQWPATLVQPVGSPLSLECTVEGTSNPNLYWYRQAAGRGLQLLFYSVGIGQISSEVPQNLSASRPQDRQFILSSKKLLLSDSGFYLCAWASGLTGELFFGEGSRLTVL.

The gene calls are TRBV7-2 and TRBJ2-3, with 10 bases aligning to TRBD1. Looked up from germline, CDR1 is SGHTA and CDR2 is FQGNSA. Trimming cost V 3 bases and J 3 bases; bases outside gene matches: 3. This CDR3 is 15 amino acids long. CDR3 amino acids: CASSFGTGVTDTQYF. As DNA, the CDR3 is TGTGCCAGCAGCTTCGGGACAGGGGTAACAGATACGCAGTATTTT.

The chain combines TRBV30 with TRBJ2-6; possibly TRBD1 for D (6 bases). This CDR3 has 16 amino acids. Looked up from germline, CDR1 is GTSNPN and CDR2 is SVGIG (reference sequence). With 3 bases removed from V and 1 base from J, the gap between germline ends came to 13 bases. As DNA, the CDR3 is TGTGCCTGGAGAGGACCCAGGGGATCTGGGGCCAACGTCCTGACTTTC. This sequence encodes CAWRGPRGSGANVLTF.

The chain uses TRBV5-1 and TRBJ2-5; D is perhaps TRBD2 (5 bases). The CDR3 is 13 amino acids. The V gene's germline CDR1 is SGHRS and CDR2 YFSETQ. With 4 bases removed from V and 5 bases from J, the gap between germline ends came to 12 bases. The CDR3: CASSQNPGETQYF. In DNA, the CDR3 is TGCGCCAGCAGCCAAAACCCGGGGGAGACCCAGTACTTC.

The rearrangement joins TRBV28 to TRBJ1-2, with 9 bases fitting TRBD1. CDR1 and CDR2 (germline): MDHEN, SYDVKM. The CDR3 runs 14 residues. The J segment lost 7 bases and the V segment lost 5 bases, leaving 8 bases of the junction unmatched. The CDR3 spells CASSGGQGLGGYTF. The CDR3 nucleotides are TGTGCCAGCAGTGGGGGACAGGGTTTGGGTGGCTACACCTTC.